This TCR beta chain was profiled in a study of response to subunit inactivated influenza vaccine. TCRdb reanalysed the RT-PCR reads using MiXCR and keeps one entry per CDR3 protein. The sample has hundreds of thousands of distinct CDR3 sequences, about 25% seen once. Losses at the gene ends were 3 bases for V and 5 bases for J; bases not matched to a gene: 10. The CDR3 extends over 18 amino acids. The germline V gene has CDR1 SGHKS and CDR2 YYEKEE (reference sequence). Sample: CD4+ T cells sorted from PBMCs, taken 5 days after vaccination. The clonotype originates from a man aged 50 to 59 who received an inactivated influenza vaccine. This chain connects TRBV5-5 to TRBJ2-1, with 14 nucleotides matching TRBD2. CDR3 bases: TGTGCCAGCAGCTCACTAGGGACTAGCGGGAGTTTAGACAATGAGCAGTTCTTC. As protein: CASSSLGTSGSLDNEQFF.